The rows below give T cell receptor beta chains drawn from one sample of a study of T-cell reconstitution after alpha-beta-depleted transplantation in children. One entry per CDR3 protein, called by TCRdb with MiXCR from the PCR reads. The data hold 60,000 or so distinct CDR3 sequences, with 44% observed a single time. The input for sequencing was PBMCs, mostly from graft donor cells, taken 360 days after TCRalphabeta/CD19-depleted stem cell transplant. All receptors derive from a male patient under 18 who had a stem cell transplant for acute lymphoblastic leukemia, so the T cells may come from the graft donor. CDR3s include the opening cysteine and the closing phenylalanine or tryptophan. Each record gives: clone size, D gene, J gene, V gene, CDR3 DNA, CDR3 protein. D genes are given only for firm matches. Clone size appears in some rows only: once, few, many, or a class for an expanded clone.

>few|-|TRBJ1-2|TRBV24-1
TGTGCCACCAGTGACACGGGACGCAGCTATGGCTACACCTTC
CATSDTGRSYGYTF
>-|-|TRBJ2-1|TRBV21-1
TGTGCCAGCAGCGAAGGACTAGTTAGCGGGGATTTGAGTGAGCAGTTCTTC
CASSEGLVSGDLSEQFF
>-|-|TRBJ2-3|TRBV11-1
TGTGCCAGCAGCTCGACAGCAACTAGATACACAGATACGCAGTATTTT
CASSSTATRYTDTQYF
>-|-|TRBJ1-2|TRBV11-3
TGTGCCAGCAGCTTAGGGAAGTATAGCTATGGCTACACCTTC
CASSLGKYSYGYTF
>few|-|TRBJ2-2|TRBV12-3/TRBV12-4
TGTGCCAGCAGTTTAGGGCAGACGAACACCGGGGAGCTGTTTTTT
CASSLGQTNTGELFF
>few|-|TRBJ2-1|TRBV5-1
TGCGCCAGCAGCTTGGCGGAATTAAATGAGCAGTTCTTC
CASSLAELNEQFF
>-|-|TRBJ2-1|TRBV7-9
TGTGCCAGCAGCTTAGCTCTGACCTACAATGAGCAGTTCTTC
CASSLALTYNEQFF
>-|TRBD2|TRBJ2-5|TRBV11-2
TGTGCCAGCAGCTTAGTCGGAGCTAGCGGGTACGAGACCCAGTACTTC
CASSLVGASGYETQYF
>-|TRBD1|TRBJ1-5|TRBV5-1
TGCGCCAGCAGTTCCGGGACAGGGAATCAGCCCCAGCATTTT
CASSSGTGNQPQHF
>-|TRBD1|TRBJ1-1|TRBV12-3/TRBV12-4
TGTGCCAGCAGCCGGGACAGTACCATGAACACTGAAGCTTTCTTT
CASSRDSTMNTEAFF
>once|TRBD2|TRBJ2-1|TRBV15
TGTGCCACCAGCAGAGACCCCGCGGGGGGATGGGGCTCCTACAATGAGCAGTTCTTC
CATSRDPAGGWGSYNEQFF
>few|-|TRBJ2-3|TRBV4-2
TGTGCCAGCAGCCAAGGAATCGGACAGACAGATACGCAGTATTTT
CASSQGIGQTDTQYF
>few|TRBD2|TRBJ2-7|TRBV28
TGTGCCAGCAGTTTAGTACTAGCGGGAGGAACCGAGCAGTACTTC
CASSLVLAGGTEQYF
>-|-|TRBJ2-1|TRBV28
TGTGCCAGCAGCCTGGAGGGGGCGCGGGGGTACGAGCAGTTCTTC
CASSLEGARGYEQFF
>-|-|TRBJ2-7|TRBV9
TGTGCCAGCAGCGTGGGGGAGTCCGCTAAGCTTACCTACGAGCAGTACTTC
CASSVGESAKLTYEQYF
>once|TRBD1|TRBJ2-7|TRBV29-1
TGCAGCGTTGAAGGCACGGGACAGGGTTCCTACGAGCAGTACTTC
CSVEGTGQGSYEQYF
>once|-|TRBJ2-4|TRBV28
TGTGCCAGCAGTGCACTCATCAGGGACCTACTAGCCAAAAACATTCAGTACTTC
CASSALIRDLLAKNIQYF
>-|-|TRBJ2-7|TRBV2
TGTGCCAGCAGTGCAGGGGGACACGGGACTAACCTCTACGAGCAGTACTTC
CASSAGGHGTNLYEQYF
>once|-|TRBJ2-7|TRBV7-9
TGTGCCAGCAGCGTTTCAGGGGACGCCCCATACGAGCAGTACTTC
CASSVSGDAPYEQYF
>few|-|TRBJ2-3|TRBV28
TGTGCCAGCAGCGGGACGGCCGGCACAGATACGCAGTATTTT
CASSGTAGTDTQYF
>-|-|TRBJ2-2|TRBV9
TGTGCCAGCAGCCCTTATCGCGGGGAGCTGTTTTTT
CASSPYRGELFF
>-|-|TRBJ1-4|TRBV7-8
TGTGCCAGCAGCACCCTACAGGGTGCAACTAATGAAAAACTGTTTTTT
CASSTLQGATNEKLFF
>-|TRBD1|TRBJ1-2|TRBV6-1
TGTGCCAGCAGCCCCCAGTTCCGGGACAGCTATGGCTACACCTTC
CASSPQFRDSYGYTF
>-|-|TRBJ2-7|TRBV20-1
TGCAGTGCTACCAGCCGACAGAGCTCCTACGAGCAGTACTTC
CSATSRQSSYEQYF
>-|-|TRBJ1-1|TRBV5-1
TGCGCCAGCAGCTTGGCGGACCCGGGGGCCAGGTGGGGCACTGAAGCTTTCTTT
CASSLADPGARWGTEAFF
>-|-|TRBJ2-5|TRBV29-1
TGCAGCGTTGTTAGGCTCGGGGAGACCCAGTACTTC
CSVVRLGETQYF
>few|-|TRBJ2-7|TRBV6-5
TGTGCCAGCAGTTACTTTCAGGGCTACGAGCAGTACTTC
CASSYFQGYEQYF
>-|TRBD2|TRBJ2-7|TRBV20-1
TGCAGTGCTAGAACCCCCCTAGCGGGAGTTGGGGAGCAGTACTTC
CSARTPLAGVGEQYF
>-|-|TRBJ2-1|TRBV7-9
TGTGCCAGCAGCTTAGTTGTGAAGGGTAATGAGCAGTTCTTC
CASSLVVKGNEQFF
>-|-|TRBJ1-4|TRBV7-8
TGTGCCAGCAGGCCCGAGGGGGGACCTAATGAAAAACTGTTTTTT
CASRPEGGPNEKLFF
>few|-|TRBJ2-2|TRBV5-1
TGCGCCAGCAGCTTGGCTGGGGCGACCGGGGAGCTGTTTTTT
CASSLAGATGELFF
>-|-|TRBJ1-3|TRBV10-2
TGCGCCAGCAGTGATCCGAACACCATATATTTT
CASSDPNTIYF
>-|TRBD1|TRBJ2-7|TRBV7-3
TGTGCCAGCAGCGGGGGACAGGGACCCTACGAGCAGTACTTC
CASSGGQGPYEQYF
>-|TRBD2|TRBJ2-3|TRBV12-3/TRBV12-4
TGTGCCAGCAAGGAGCGGGGGGAAGGGGCAGATACGCAGTATTTT
CASKERGEGADTQYF
>-|TRBD1|TRBJ1-4|TRBV28
TGTGCCAGCAGGCAGGACAGGGGGCTAACTAATGAAAAACTGTTTTTT
CASRQDRGLTNEKLFF
>-|TRBD1|TRBJ2-2|TRBV5-1
TGCGCCAGCAGCTTGGCGACAGGGTACGGAGATACCGGGGAGCTGTTTTTT
CASSLATGYGDTGELFF
>-|-|TRBJ2-3|TRBV7-8
TGTGCCAGCAGCCGTAACCCAAGCACAGATACGCAGTATTTT
CASSRNPSTDTQYF
>few|-|TRBJ2-7|TRBV7-7
TGTGCCAGCAGCCCCAAACCGACAGCCGGATGGGAAGAGCAGTACTTC
CASSPKPTAGWEEQYF
>-|-|TRBJ2-5|TRBV29-1
TGCAGCGTCCAGAGACGGGGTAGGCGGCTAAACCAAGAGACCCAGTACTTC
CSVQRRGRRLNQETQYF
>few|-|TRBJ2-1|TRBV20-1
TGCAGTGCTAGATTAACCCCCGGAGGACTACCGGGCAGCTCCTACAATGAGCAGTTCTTC
CSARLTPGGLPGSSYNEQFF
>-|TRBD1|TRBJ2-3|TRBV11-1
TGTGCCAGCAGCCCCCACAGGGGGCGAGGGTTCACAGATACGCAGTATTTT
CASSPHRGRGFTDTQYF
>-|TRBD2|TRBJ2-7|TRBV20-1
TGCAGTGCTAGAGATCTAACTAGCGGGAGGGAGCAGTACTTC
CSARDLTSGREQYF
>-|TRBD1|TRBJ1-5|TRBV6-6
TGTACCATCGACAGGGCCTTCAATCAGCCCCAGCATTTT
CTIDRAFNQPQHF
>-|-|TRBJ2-1|TRBV9
TGTGCCAGCAGCCCCCGAGGTGGGGCGACACAAAACAATGAGCAGTTCTTC
CASSPRGGATQNNEQFF
>-|-|TRBJ2-1|TRBV20-1
TGCAGTGCTAGAGTTTGGGGTGGTGGAGCAAGTTCCTACAATGAGCAGTTCTTC
CSARVWGGGASSYNEQFF
>-|TRBD1|TRBJ2-1|TRBV6-1
TGTGCCAGCAGTAATAGAGGGGGCCTGGCCTACAATGAGCAGTTCTTC
CASSNRGGLAYNEQFF
>many|TRBD1|TRBJ2-7|TRBV5-1
TGCGCCAGCGCACAGACAGGGATATACGAGCAGTACTTC
CASAQTGIYEQYF
>few|TRBD1|TRBJ1-1|TRBV28
TGTGCCAGCAGTTTAACCCGACAGGGTGGGGGCCTGAACACTGAAGCTTTCTTT
CASSLTRQGGGLNTEAFF
>-|-|TRBJ2-2|TRBV7-2
TGTGCCAGCAGCTTAGTTTCGTCGAGTCTGAACACCGGGGAGCTGTTTTTT
CASSLVSSSLNTGELFF
>once|-|TRBJ2-7|TRBV7-2
TGTGCCAGCAGCTCTAGACAGTGGGACTACGAGCAGTACTTC
CASSSRQWDYEQYF
>many|-|TRBJ2-1|TRBV12-3/TRBV12-4
TGTGCCAGCAGTTTATTTAGGACGTCGTATTGGGATGAGCAGTTCTTC
CASSLFRTSYWDEQFF